A selection of T cell receptor beta chains follows, all from one sample in a study of T-cell reconstitution after alpha-beta-depleted transplantation in children. TCRdb itself ran the PCR reads through MiXCR, one entry per CDR3 protein. The repertoire consists of some 530,000 distinct CDR3 sequences, with approximately 12% occurring once and the leading ten covering around 5.8%. Sequencing used PBMCs from the stem cell graft donor, obtained from the stem cell graft. All receptors come from a human donor who donated a stem cell graft to a child with combined immunodeficiency. CDR3s leave out the opening cysteine and the closing phenylalanine or tryptophan. The order of the fields is V gene, J gene, CDR3 protein.

TRBV12-3/TRBV12-4	TRBJ2-1	ASSLVAVHEQF
TRBV7-3	TRBJ2-5	ASSLSGRRETQY
TRBV12-3/TRBV12-4	TRBJ1-6	ASSFGRSPLH
TRBV5-1	TRBJ2-1	ASSFGTGLYNEQF
TRBV6-5	TRBJ2-7	ASILWTSGSYEQY
TRBV12-3/TRBV12-4	TRBJ2-7	ASSFGTGQY
TRBV27	TRBJ2-7	ASSFSGQVPEQY
TRBV29-1	TRBJ2-1	SVAGTTSSEQF
TRBV6-1	TRBJ2-5	ASTPNWGQETQY
TRBV5-1	TRBJ2-7	ASSPRTGDSYEQY
TRBV12-3/TRBV12-4	TRBJ1-1	ASSLTGVTEAF
TRBV29-1	TRBJ2-1	SVQGTGVGEQF
TRBV5-1	TRBJ2-2	ASSRGQGGDNTGELF
TRBV7-3	TRBJ2-3	ASSPKSGSGSDTQY
TRBV6-1	TRBJ1-2	ASSPMNTDYGYT
TRBV30	TRBJ1-5	AWSARDQPQH
TRBV19	TRBJ1-1	ASSPGPGYEAF
TRBV20-1	TRBJ2-2	SAYGQGSMGELF
TRBV29-1	TRBJ1-5	SAGDRGSNQPQH
TRBV6-6	TRBJ2-7	ATLETGDEQY
TRBV6-5	TRBJ2-3	ASSLPGGAGTDTQY
TRBV7-6	TRBJ1-6	ASSLEGQVGSPLH
TRBV7-2	TRBJ2-3	ASSYRGSVDTQY
TRBV30	TRBJ1-1	AWNPQSTEAF
TRBV6-1	TRBJ2-1	ATTLSGASYNEQF
TRBV6-2/TRBV6-3	TRBJ2-5	ASRKWWPSTQETQY
TRBV5-6	TRBJ2-5	ASSLGGVAETQY
TRBV30	TRBJ2-5	AWSVRVETQY
TRBV4-3	TRBJ1-6	ASSQGTGVNSPLH
TRBV5-1	TRBJ2-3	ASSPGTSGFTDTQY
TRBV20-1	TRBJ1-4	SARDRVNEKLF
TRBV9	TRBJ2-1	ASSETGVSYNEQF
TRBV7-9	TRBJ1-1	ASSLGGLWAF
TRBV27	TRBJ2-7	ASSLFPGLGSYEQY
TRBV7-2	TRBJ2-1	ASSLTGVGAGHNEQF
TRBV9	TRBJ2-2	ASSPLGGGANTGELF
TRBV18	TRBJ2-7	ASSAPGEAYEEY
TRBV12-3/TRBV12-4	TRBJ2-3	AISTSRQGWTDTQY
TRBV12-3/TRBV12-4	TRBJ2-3	ASSGSGRVSFAQY
TRBV21-1	TRBJ1-1	ASLEWQGAENTEAF
TRBV7-2	TRBJ2-7	ASSSSYTYEQY
TRBV5-6	TRBJ2-3	ASSFGAGGTDTQY
TRBV20-1	TRBJ2-3	SARDPSSGRARDTQY
TRBV6-1	TRBJ2-2	ASSDTSGRMNGELF
TRBV12-1	TRBJ1-5	ASSLTYPGQGVQPQH
TRBV6-1	TRBJ2-7	ASRFSGGYEQY
TRBV7-2	TRBJ2-3	ASSLTSGARTDTQY
TRBV12-3/TRBV12-4	TRBJ2-5	ASSLLATGETQY
TRBV12-3/TRBV12-4	TRBJ1-6	ASRQSGGYNSPLH
TRBV7-2	TRBJ2-3	ASSRTSGSQDTQY
TRBV20-1	TRBJ2-1	SARALGLAGGSLLYNEQF
TRBV20-1	TRBJ2-5	SARVGTEWEETQY
TRBV20-1	TRBJ2-6	SARSGRAAGANVLT
TRBV12-3/TRBV12-4	TRBJ2-7	ASTIAGVGEQY
TRBV27	TRBJ1-6	ASSLSLRASYNSPLH